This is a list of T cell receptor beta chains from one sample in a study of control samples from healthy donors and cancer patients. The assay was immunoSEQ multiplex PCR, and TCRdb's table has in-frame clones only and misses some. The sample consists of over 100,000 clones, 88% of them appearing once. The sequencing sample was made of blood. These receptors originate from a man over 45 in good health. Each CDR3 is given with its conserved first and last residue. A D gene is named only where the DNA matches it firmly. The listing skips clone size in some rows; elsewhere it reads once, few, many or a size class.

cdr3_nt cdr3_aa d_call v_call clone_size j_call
TGTGCCAGCAGCCCGGACAGGGACGCCTACAATGAGCAGTTCTTC CASSPDRDAYNEQFF TRBD1 TRBV6-5 once TRBJ2-1
TGCGCCAGCAGCTTGATAGGACAGTCCATGAACACTGAAGCTTTCTTT CASSLIGQSMNTEAFF NA TRBV5-1 NA TRBJ1-1
TGTGCCAGCAGCGTAGGCGTACAAGAGACCCAGTACTTC CASSVGVQETQYF NA TRBV9 NA TRBJ2-5
TGTGCCAGTAGTATGGACAGAAGAAATCAGCCCCAGCATTTT CASSMDRRNQPQHF NA TRBV19 NA TRBJ1-5
TGCGCCAGCAGTGGCCGGGACATGGGCGCCGGGGAGCTGTTTTTT CASSGRDMGAGELFF NA TRBV10-1 NA TRBJ2-2
TGTGCCAGTAGTGAAATACAGGGAGGTGACGAGCAGTACTTC CASSEIQGGDEQYF NA TRBV19 NA TRBJ2-7
TGTGCCAGCAGTGAAGCTGGGGGGAGGGACTATGGCTACACCTTC CASSEAGGRDYGYTF NA TRBV6-1 NA TRBJ1-2
TGTGCCTGGAGTGTTCTAAGGGGCAACGAGCAGTACTTC CAWSVLRGNEQYF NA TRBV30 NA TRBJ2-7
TGTGCCAGCAAGGTGGCCGGACTCGGGCATACGCAGTATTTT CASKVAGLGHTQYF NA TRBV2 NA TRBJ2-3
TGTGCCAGCAGCTTGGGACAGGGGGCGAGTGAGCAGTTCTTC CASSLGQGASEQFF TRBD1 TRBV7-2 NA TRBJ2-1
TGTGCCAGCAGCTTAACCGTCCCCACCGGGGAGCTGTTTTTT CASSLTVPTGELFF NA TRBV7-3 NA TRBJ2-2
TGTGCCAGCAGTTGGGACAGGGGGAATGAAAAACTGTTTTTT CASSWDRGNEKLFF TRBD1 TRBV28 NA TRBJ1-4
TGTGCCAGCACCTGGACAGGGGGTTGGACTGAAGCTTTCTTT CASTWTGGWTEAFF TRBD1 TRBV6-5 NA TRBJ1-1
TGTGCCAGTACCCCAATTCAAATGAACACTGAAGCTTTCTTT CASTPIQMNTEAFF NA TRBV19 NA TRBJ1-1
TGTGCCAGCAGTTACAGACAGAAGGGCTCTGGGGCCAACGTCCTGACTTTC CASSYRQKGSGANVLTF NA TRBV6-2/TRBV6-3 NA TRBJ2-6
TGCGCCAGCAGCTTGACCGGGACGCAGGATGAAAAACTGTTTTTT CASSLTGTQDEKLFF NA TRBV5-1 NA TRBJ1-4
TGTGCCAACGAATTCAGGGACTACGAGCAGTACTTC CANEFRDYEQYF NA TRBV24-1 NA TRBJ2-7
TGTGCCTGGGGGGTTAGTTTGGAGACCCAGTACTTC CAWGVSLETQYF NA TRBV30 NA TRBJ2-5
TGTGCCTGGAGTCCGGATGATAATTCACCCCTCCACTTT CAWSPDDNSPLHF NA TRBV30 NA TRBJ1-6
TGTGCCAGCTCACCAGGGACAATCCGCACCGGGGAGCTGTTTTTT CASSPGTIRTGELFF NA TRBV18 NA TRBJ2-2
TGTGCCAGCAGCTTAGCAGGGGCGAGCAATCAGCCCCAGCATTTT CASSLAGASNQPQHF NA TRBV7-2 few TRBJ1-5
TGTGCCAGCAGAGCCGGAATGGACCTGAACACTGAAGCTTTCTTT CASRAGMDLNTEAFF NA TRBV7-9 NA TRBJ1-1
TGTGCCAGCAGGACCGTAGATACGCAGTATTTT CASRTVDTQYF NA TRBV12-3/TRBV12-4 NA TRBJ2-3
TGTGCCACCAGTGAGGCCAGCAGGTTCGACACCGGGGAGCTGTTTTTT CATSEASRFDTGELFF NA TRBV24-1 once TRBJ2-2
TGTGCCAGCTCCGAGGTCCAGGGGACACAGCCCCAGCATTTT CASSEVQGTQPQHF NA TRBV18 NA TRBJ1-5
TGTGCCAGCAGCTTAGACAGGGATCAGCCCCAGCATTTT CASSLDRDQPQHF NA TRBV11-2 NA TRBJ1-5
TGCGCCAGCAGCTTGACGACAGGGATTAACACCGGGGAGCTGTTTTTT CASSLTTGINTGELFF TRBD1 TRBV5-1 NA TRBJ2-2
TGTGCCAGCAGCTCCAGTGCCAAGACGTCCAATGAGCAGTTCTTC CASSSSAKTSNEQFF NA TRBV7-6 NA TRBJ2-1
TGCGCCAGCAGTCAACTCTCCCAAATGTACTATGGCTACACCTTC CASSQLSQMYYGYTF NA TRBV23-1 NA TRBJ1-2